A selection of T cell receptor beta chains follows, all from one sample in a study of T cell responses to AZD1222 COVID-19 vaccine. Assay: immunoSEQ multiplex PCR; the TCRdb copy retains only in-frame clones and omits some. Here the sample spans 86,000 or so clones, about 86% being singletons. This material consisted of peripheral blood, taken 28 days after the second AZD1222 dose. All receptors derive from an adult who received the AZD1222 COVID-19 vaccine. Each CDR3 is given with its conserved first and last residue. The order of the fields is clone size, D gene, J gene, V gene, CDR3 DNA, CDR3 protein. A D gene is named only where the DNA matches it firmly. Size is omitted from some rows. Given values are once, few, many or a class for expanded clones.

size: .; D: .; J: TRBJ2-3; V: TRBV19; DNA: TGTGCCAGTAGTATCGGGTGGAGCACAGATACGCAGTATTTT; CDR3: CASSIGWSTDTQYF
size: .; D: .; J: TRBJ2-5; V: TRBV24-1; DNA: TGTGCCACCAGTGCCCGAGGGGGGAGACAAGAGACCCAGTACTTC; CDR3: CATSARGGRQETQYF
size: .; D: .; J: TRBJ1-6; V: TRBV3-1/TRBV3-2; DNA: TGTGCCAGCAGCCGCGCCGCGGGTTCACCCCTCCACTTT; CDR3: CASSRAAGSPLHF
size: .; D: TRBD2; J: TRBJ2-3; V: TRBV28; DNA: TGTGCCACCCGGGAGGGGAGCACAGATACGCAGTATTTT; CDR3: CATREGSTDTQYF
size: .; D: TRBD1; J: TRBJ2-7; V: TRBV10-2; DNA: TGCGCCAGCAGCCTATTAGAGGGACAGACCTACGAGCAGTACTTC; CDR3: CASSLLEGQTYEQYF
size: once; D: .; J: TRBJ2-2; V: TRBV5-1; DNA: TGCGCCAGCACTCAGGCTTCGAACACCGGGGAGCTGTTTTTT; CDR3: CASTQASNTGELFF
size: .; D: TRBD1; J: TRBJ2-2; V: TRBV18; DNA: TGTGCCAGCTCACCCGGGACAGGCCCGAACACCGGGGAGCTGTTTTTT; CDR3: CASSPGTGPNTGELFF
size: .; D: .; J: TRBJ1-5; V: TRBV4-2; DNA: TGTGCCAGCAGCCTTGATCGGTCTAGCAATCAGCCCCAGCATTTT; CDR3: CASSLDRSSNQPQHF
size: few; D: .; J: TRBJ2-1; V: TRBV18; DNA: TGTGCCAGCTCACCTCCTATGGGGGGCGACAATGAGCAGTTCTTC; CDR3: CASSPPMGGDNEQFF
size: .; D: .; J: TRBJ1-3; V: TRBV9; DNA: TGTGCCAGCAGCGTCATGACAGATTCTGGAAACACCATATATTTT; CDR3: CASSVMTDSGNTIYF
size: .; D: .; J: TRBJ1-1; V: TRBV28; DNA: TGTGCCAGCATCCTTCACCCCAACACTGAAGCTTTCTTT; CDR3: CASILHPNTEAFF
size: .; D: .; J: TRBJ2-1; V: TRBV28; DNA: TGTGCCAGCAGCCTCCCCGGGCCCCCCTACAATGAGCAGTTCTTC; CDR3: CASSLPGPPYNEQFF
size: .; D: TRBD2; J: TRBJ2-1; V: TRBV29-1; DNA: TGCAGCGTGGACGGACTAGCGGACAATGAGCAGTTCTTC; CDR3: CSVDGLADNEQFF
size: .; D: .; J: TRBJ1-2; V: TRBV30; DNA: TGTGCCTGGAGCCCAGGGCTGGAGGGCTACACCTTC; CDR3: CAWSPGLEGYTF
size: once; D: TRBD1; J: TRBJ2-7; V: TRBV6-2/TRBV6-3; DNA: TGTGCCAGCACCCCACAGGGGAAACACGAGCAGTACTTC; CDR3: CASTPQGKHEQYF
size: .; D: TRBD2; J: TRBJ2-1; V: TRBV5-1; DNA: TGCGCCAGCAGCCCCGGGACTACTATAGAGCAGTTCTTC; CDR3: CASSPGTTIEQFF
size: .; D: TRBD1; J: TRBJ2-6; V: TRBV6-2/TRBV6-3; DNA: TGTGCCAGCAGCGACAGGGGCCCTGCCAACGTCCTGACTTTC; CDR3: CASSDRGPANVLTF
size: .; D: .; J: TRBJ2-2; V: TRBV10-3; DNA: TGTGCCATCAGTGACAATGGGGAGCTGTTTTTT; CDR3: CAISDNGELFF
size: .; D: TRBD1; J: TRBJ2-7; V: TRBV5-1; DNA: TGCGCCAGCAGCGCCTGGACAGGCTCCTACGAGCAGTACTTC; CDR3: CASSAWTGSYEQYF
size: .; D: .; J: TRBJ2-5; V: TRBV6-1; DNA: TGTGCCAGCAGTGAATTCGGCAGGGCCGAGACCCAGTACTTC; CDR3: CASSEFGRAETQYF
size: .; D: .; J: TRBJ1-5; V: TRBV30; DNA: TGTGCCTGGAGTGTAAGGGGTGGGGCTCCTTTTCAGCCCCAGCATTTT; CDR3: CAWSVRGGAPFQPQHF
size: .; D: TRBD1; J: TRBJ2-7; V: TRBV18; DNA: TGTGCCAGCTCACCACTCGACAGGGGGTCCGAGCAGTACTTC; CDR3: CASSPLDRGSEQYF